A single sample is the source of the 26 T cell receptor beta chains below, sequenced in a study of response to subunit inactivated influenza vaccine. TCRdb redid the calling of the RT-PCR reads with MiXCR, one entry per CDR3 protein. The data show roughly 170,000 distinct CDR3 sequences, approximately 8.7% seen once. Specimen: non-naive T cells sorted from PBMCs, collected on the day of vaccination. These receptors were taken from a man between 45 and 60 years old who received an inactivated influenza vaccine.

This clonotype was counted a few times. V usage is TRBV6-2 or TRBV6-3 and J usage is TRBJ1-5; 7 nucleotides agree with TRBD1. V lost 6 bases and J lost 0; bases outside the gene matches: 8. The CDR3 has 16 residues. Germline V gene lookup returns CDR1 MNHEY and CDR2 SVGEGT. CDR3 sequence (DNA): TGTGCCAGCAGGGCCGGGACAGCCTCTAGCAATCAGCCCCAGCATTTT. Amino acid sequence: CASRAGTASSNQPQHF.

This clonotype was detected ten times or more. This sequence joins TRBV2 and TRBJ1-1; D possibly corresponds to TRBD1 (6 bases). The CDR3 runs 11 residues. V was pared by 7 bases and J by 11 bases, with 14 bases between. Germline V gene lookup returns CDR1 SNHLY and CDR2 FYNNEI. This CDR3 is CASNRRGAAFF. CDR3 bases: TGTGCCAGCAACCGTCGGGGGGCGGCTTTCTTT.

Many counts were recorded for this clonotype. The CDR3 sequence: CSATTLAGDSLPYF. For the CDR3, the DNA is TGCAGTGCTACCACACTAGCGGGAGATTCTTTACCGTACTTC. This rearrangement joins TRBV20-1 to TRBJ2-7, with 11 bases lining up with TRBD2. The CDR3 spans 14 residues. Germline lookup yields CDR1 DFQATT and CDR2 SNEGSKA (reference sequence). Trimming cost V 4 bases and J 12 bases; bases outside gene matches: 14.

This clonotype occurred many times. The chain joins TRBV12-3 or TRBV12-4 to TRBJ1-6, with D uncertain. The CDR3 runs to 14 residues. The V end was cut by 2 bases, the J end by 11 bases, with 13 bases between. In DNA, the CDR3 is TGTGCCAGCAGTTTAAGGGAAGGCGGGGCACCCCTCCACTTT. This gives the protein CASSLREGGAPLHF.

The table lists this clonotype with a few counts. The gene calls are TRBV20-1 and TRBJ2-3, with D tentatively TRBD1 or TRBD2 (6 bases each). CDR1 is DFQATT, CDR2 SNEGSKA, per germline (reference sequence). The CDR3 consists of 13 residues. The V gene lost 8 bases and the J gene lost 1 base, with 13 bases spanning the gap. CDR3 coding DNA: TGCAGTTGCCGGGGGCTTGGCACAGATACGCAGTATTTT. Translated: CSCRGLGTDTQYF.

This clonotype was counted only a few times. The chain employs TRBV6-5 and TRBJ1-2; 8 nucleotides agree with TRBD1. Germline CDR1 is MNHEY and CDR2 is SVGAGI. Trimming at V came to 9 bases and at J to 2 bases, leaving 2 bases not matched to a gene. The CDR3 extends over 12 amino acids. CDR3 coding DNA: TGTGCCAGTCGACAGGGGAACTATGGCTACACCTTC. Translation: CASRQGNYGYTF.

The chain has TRBV20-1 and TRBJ1-2, with 9 bases identical to TRBD1. Germline V gives CDR1 DFQATT, CDR2 SNEGSKA (reference sequence). The CDR3 runs 10 residues. The CDR3 reads CRAPGTGLTF. The CDR3 DNA reads TGCAGGGCCCCCGGGACAGGGCTCACCTTC.

This clonotype was seen once. A clone one base away is much larger, so this may be a read error. The chain couples TRBV5-1 to TRBJ2-7; possibly TRBD1 for D (6 bases). CDR3 length: 14 residues. The germline CDR1 and CDR2 sequences are SGHRS and YFSETQ. As DNA, the CDR3 is TGCGCCCGCAGCATCCAGGGGACCGGTAACGAGCAGTACTTC. Translation: CARSIQGTGNEQYF.

This clonotype was counted only a few times. The CDR3: CASSQDMGDYGYTF. The CDR3 coding sequence is TGTGCCAGCAGCCAAGATATGGGGGACTATGGCTACACCTTC. The genes are TRBV3-1 and TRBJ1-2, with a tentative D call TRBD1 (5 bases). Looked up from germline, CDR1 is LGHDT and CDR2 is YNNKEL (reference sequence). The V end lost 0 bases, the J end lost 3 bases, and 8 bases lay between the germline ends. The CDR3 sequence is 14 residues long. The full variable domain, in which reference TRBV3-1 and TRBJ1-2 provide the parts outside the CDR3, is DTAVSQTPKYLVTQMGNDKSIKCEQNLGHDTMYWYKQDSKKFLKIMFSYNNKELIINETVPNRFSPKSPDKAHLNLHINSLELGDSAVYFCASSQDMGDYGYTFGSGTRLTVV.

In its sample, this clonotype was seen many times. The chain uses TRBV2 and TRBJ2-5; maybe TRBD2 (5 bases). V dropped 4 bases and J dropped 2 bases, with 11 bases sitting between them. This CDR3 is built from 14 residues. The germline CDR1 and CDR2 sequences are SNHLY and FYNNEI. CDR3 DNA: TGTGCCAGCAGTGGAGACTACCTACAAGAGACCCAGTACTTC. Translated: CASSGDYLQETQYF.

The chain is built from TRBV10-3 and TRBJ1-3, with 7 nucleotides matching TRBD1. The CDR3 covers 15 residues. The V gene end was trimmed by 6 bases and the J gene end by 4 bases; junction bases not matched to a gene: 9. Germline assignment: CDR1 ENHRY and CDR2 SYGVKD. The DNA for the CDR3 is TGTGCCATCAGCCCACAGGGGAGTACCGGAAACACCATATATTTT. It translates to CAISPQGSTGNTIYF.

This clonotype was detected ten times or more. The genes are TRBV18 and TRBJ1-6, with D perhaps TRBD1 (5 bases). This CDR3 has 16 residues. Germline assignment: CDR1 KGHSH and CDR2 LQKENI. V was trimmed by 2 bases and J by 10 bases, leaving 18 bases between them. CDR3 in amino acids: CASSPGLRGAGSPLHF. The CDR3, as DNA: TGTGCCAGCTCACCAGGATTACGAGGGGCAGGCTCACCCCTCCACTTT.

This clonotype occurred a few times. The CDR3 is CASSLTRGSPLHF. As DNA, the CDR3 is TGTGCCAGCAGTTTAACCAGGGGTTCACCCCTCCACTTT. The chain has TRBV12-3 or TRBV12-4 and TRBJ1-6, with a tentative D call TRBD1 (6 bases). The V end was cut by 2 bases, the J end by 9 bases, with 8 bases between. There are 13 residues in the CDR3.

The chain carries TRBV7-9 and TRBJ1-5; D is unresolved. The CDR3 is 14 residues long. V was shortened by 4 bases and J by 0 bases, with 7 bases between the two germline ends. CDR1 is SEHNR and CDR2 is FQNEAQ in the germline V gene (reference sequence). The CDR3 coding sequence is TGTGCCAGCAGCTCCGTGTATAGCAATCAGCCCCAGCATTTT. It yields the protein CASSSVYSNQPQHF.

The chain links TRBV18 to TRBJ2-5; possible D gene TRBD1, 6 bases. The CDR3 runs to 14 residues. Between the trimmed V and J ends, which lost 2 bases and 3 bases, there was a span of 10 bases. In germline, CDR1 is KGHSH, CDR2 LQKENI. CDR3 loop: CASSPRQGKETQYF. CDR3 DNA sequence: TGTGCCAGCTCACCAAGGCAGGGGAAAGAGACCCAGTACTTC.

This clonotype was counted at least ten times. CDR3 in DNA: TGCGCCAGCAGTCGGACGCAACGATCCTACGAGCAGTACTTC. Protein sequence: CASSRTQRSYEQYF. This chain connects TRBV5-1 to TRBJ2-7, with D unresolved. CDR3 size: 14 residues. Looked up from germline, CDR1 is SGHRS and CDR2 is YFSETQ. V was trimmed by 5 bases and J by 1 base, leaving 13 bases between them.

The V gene is TRBV20-1, the J gene TRBJ1-5, with 7 bases lining up with TRBD1. This CDR3 contains 14 residues. Germline V gene sequence: CDR1 DFQATT, CDR2 SNEGSKA (reference sequence). Trimming removed 6 bases from V and 4 bases from J; junction bases left unmatched: 9. The CDR3 sequence: CSAPTGYRNQPQHF. CDR3 in DNA: TGCAGTGCCCCGACAGGGTATAGGAATCAGCCCCAGCATTTT.

The rearrangement joins TRBV6-1 to TRBJ2-1; the match to TRBD2 covers 12 bases. The germline V gene has CDR1 MNHNS and CDR2 SASEGT. J gave up 9 bases and V 4 bases, and 13 bases lay outside the gene matches. This CDR3 has 17 residues. The CDR3, as DNA: TGTGCCAGCAGTGCTCGACTAGCGGGGGCCCAACGGGGTGAGCAGTTCTTC. It specifies CASSARLAGAQRGEQFF.

The table lists this clonotype with a few counts. V usage is TRBV5-6 and J usage is TRBJ2-2; TRBD1 matches at 7 bases. The CDR3 consists of 14 residues. After removal of 3 bases from V and 6 bases from J, the junction contained 5 bases not matched to a gene. The germline V gene has CDR1 SGHDT and CDR2 YYEEEE. The CDR3: CASSWGQTAGELFF. The CDR3 nucleotides are TGTGCCAGCAGCTGGGGACAGACTGCCGGGGAGCTGTTTTTT.

The genes are TRBV2 and TRBJ2-7; tentative D call: TRBD2 (6 bases). Trimming cost V 3 bases and J 0 bases, with 12 bases left between them. CDR3 length equals 15 residues. Per the germline V gene, CDR1 is SNHLY and CDR2 is FYNNEI. This CDR3 is CASSEGGISSYEQYF. CDR3 nucleotides: TGTGCCAGCAGTGAGGGGGGAATTAGCTCCTACGAGCAGTACTTC.

This clonotype has ten or more counts. The rearrangement uses TRBV5-1 and TRBJ2-2, with 10 nucleotides matching TRBD1. This CDR3 has 15 amino acids. The junction had 5 bases not matched to a gene; V was cut back by 4 bases and J by 5 bases. Germline V gene lookup returns CDR1 SGHRS and CDR2 YFSETQ. As DNA, the CDR3 is TGCGCCAGCAGCACCGGGACAGGGGTGACCGGGGAGCTGTTTTTT. Translating gives CASSTGTGVTGELFF.

This clonotype has ten or more counts. This sequence joins TRBV4-3 and TRBJ2-5; D possibly corresponds to TRBD2 (5 bases). The ends were cut back, 0 bases at V and 2 bases at J, with 7 bases in the middle. This CDR3 region has 14 residues. Germline-derived CDR1 and CDR2 are LGHNA and YSLEER. CDR3 protein: CASSQELVQETQYF. The CDR3 bases are TGCGCCAGCAGCCAAGAACTAGTACAAGAGACCCAGTACTTC.

This chain joins TRBV20-1 and TRBJ2-3; 8 bases are a match to TRBD1. Per germline, CDR1 DFQATT and CDR2 SNEGSKA (reference sequence). Losses at the gene ends were 3 bases for V and 3 bases for J; bases not matched to a gene: 11. The CDR3 loop spans 16 amino acids. This CDR3 is CSAREILTGDTDTQYF. CDR3 DNA sequence: TGCAGTGCTAGGGAGATATTGACAGGGGATACAGATACGCAGTATTTT.

There are many counts of this clonotype. In DNA form, the CDR3 reads TGTGCCAGCAGTGCCGACTACTGGTACAATGAGCAGTTCTTC. Translation: CASSADYWYNEQFF. The chain is built from TRBV2 and TRBJ2-1; D may be TRBD2 (5 bases). The germline V gene encodes CDR1 SNHLY and CDR2 FYNNEI. This CDR3 has 14 residues. The V gene lost 4 bases and the J gene lost 4 bases, with 11 bases spanning the gap.

This chain links TRBV30 with TRBJ2-3; tentative D call: TRBD2 (6 bases). CDR1 is GTSNPN and CDR2 is SVGIG in the germline V gene (reference sequence). The length of the CDR3 is 18 residues. With 4 bases removed from V and 1 base from J, the gap between germline ends came to 24 bases. The CDR3 reads CAWMKPRASGWGTDTQYF. The CDR3 DNA follows: TGTGCCTGGATGAAGCCTAGAGCAAGCGGGTGGGGCACAGATACGCAGTATTTT.

The sample holds many counts of this clonotype. The V gene is TRBV12-3 or TRBV12-4, the J gene TRBJ2-2; 11 bases are a match to TRBD2. Trimming removed 5 bases from V and 5 bases from J; junction bases left unmatched: 4. The CDR3 covers 15 residues. The CDR3 is CASSPRLAGTGELFF. The CDR3, as DNA: TGTGCCAGCAGTCCTCGACTAGCGGGGACCGGGGAGCTGTTTTTT.